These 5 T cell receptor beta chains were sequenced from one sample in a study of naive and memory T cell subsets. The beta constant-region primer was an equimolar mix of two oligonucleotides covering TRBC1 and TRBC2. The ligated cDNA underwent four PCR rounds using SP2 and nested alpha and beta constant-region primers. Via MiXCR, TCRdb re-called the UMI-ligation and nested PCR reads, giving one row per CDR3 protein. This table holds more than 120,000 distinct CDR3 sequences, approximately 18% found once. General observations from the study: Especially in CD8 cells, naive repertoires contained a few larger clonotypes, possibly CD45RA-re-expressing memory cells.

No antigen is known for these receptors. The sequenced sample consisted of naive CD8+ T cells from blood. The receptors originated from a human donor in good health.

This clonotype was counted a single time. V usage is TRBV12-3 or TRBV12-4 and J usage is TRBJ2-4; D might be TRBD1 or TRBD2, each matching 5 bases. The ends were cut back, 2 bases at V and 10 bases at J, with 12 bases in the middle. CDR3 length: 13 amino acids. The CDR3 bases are TGTGCCAGCAGTTTAACCGGGACGGAGATTCAGTACTTC. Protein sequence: CASSLTGTEIQYF.

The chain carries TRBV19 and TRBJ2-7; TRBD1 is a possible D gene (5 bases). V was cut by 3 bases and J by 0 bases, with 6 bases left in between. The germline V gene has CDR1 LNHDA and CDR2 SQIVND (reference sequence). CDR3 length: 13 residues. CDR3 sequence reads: CASSMTDSYEQYF. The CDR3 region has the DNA TGTGCCAGTAGTATGACAGACTCCTACGAGCAGTACTTC.

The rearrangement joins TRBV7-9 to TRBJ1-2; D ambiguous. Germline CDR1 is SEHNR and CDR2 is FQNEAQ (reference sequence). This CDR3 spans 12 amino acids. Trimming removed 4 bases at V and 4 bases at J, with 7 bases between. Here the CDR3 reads CASSSGVYGYTF. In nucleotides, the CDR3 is TGTGCCAGCAGCTCCGGGGTCTATGGCTACACCTTC.

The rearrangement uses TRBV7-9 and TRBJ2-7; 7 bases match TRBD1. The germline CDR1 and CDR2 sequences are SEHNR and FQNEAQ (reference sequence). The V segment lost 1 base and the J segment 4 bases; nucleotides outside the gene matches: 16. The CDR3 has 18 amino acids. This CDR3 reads CASSLVGGDRIPVYEQYF. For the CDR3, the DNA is TGTGCCAGCAGCTTAGTTGGTGGGGACAGAATACCGGTATACGAGCAGTACTTC.

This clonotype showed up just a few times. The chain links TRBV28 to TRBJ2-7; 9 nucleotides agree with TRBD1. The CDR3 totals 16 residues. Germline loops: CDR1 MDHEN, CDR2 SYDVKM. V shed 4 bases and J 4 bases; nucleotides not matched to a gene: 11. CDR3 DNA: TGTGCCAGCAGTTCCGCTCGGGACAGGGAAAGTTACGAGCAGTACTTC. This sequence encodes CASSSARDRESYEQYF. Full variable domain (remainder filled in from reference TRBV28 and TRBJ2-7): DVKVTQSSRYLVKRTGEKVFLECVQDMDHENMFWYRQDPGLGLRLIYFSYDVKMKEKGDIPEGYSVSREKKERFSLILESASTNQTSMYLCASSSARDRESYEQYFGPGTRLTVT.